The 16 T cell receptor beta chains reported below all come from one sample, sequenced in a study of T cells in Graves' hyperthyroidism and ophthalmopathy (dated by TCRdb to between 2018 and 2020). Libraries came from multiplex PCR. TCRdb shows the sequencer as Illumina HiSeq 2000. The TCR beta CDR3 regions were amplified from RNA transcripts. For the first round of RT-PCR on the TCR CDR3, the HTBI primer set was used together with the Qiagen OneStep RT-PCR kit. TCRdb handled the public reads itself, with Q25 trimming in fastp and clone calling in MiXCR, and kept productive beta chains. Rows with one shared CDR3 protein collapse into an entry with the most common genes and DNA. In this sample the table shows some 580,000 distinct CDR3 sequences, more than 15% of which occur a single time. The ten largest clonotypes hold under 3.5% of the sample. The material sequenced was blood. These receptors were obtained from a woman aged 40 to 50 with Graves' ophthalmopathy.

Many counts were recorded for this clonotype. The rearrangement links TRBV20-1 to TRBJ1-6, with 7 nucleotides matching TRBD1. The germline CDR1 and CDR2 sequences are DFQATT and SNEGSKA (reference sequence). V gave up 5 bases and J gave up 13 bases; unmatched junction bases: 5. The CDR3 covers 11 residues. CDR3 coding DNA: TGCAGTGCTGACAGGGATCCCCCCCTCCACTTT. The encoded protein is CSADRDPPLHF.

This clonotype was seen a handful of times. The CDR3 sequence: CASSLQGFHGYTF. CDR3 coding DNA: TGTGCCAGCAGCCTACAGGGATTCCATGGCTACACCTTC. The chain recombines TRBV6-1 with TRBJ1-2; possible D gene TRBD1, 6 bases. The V end lost 6 bases, the J end lost 6 bases, and 14 bases lay between the germline ends. Germline CDR1 reads MNHNS; CDR2 reads SASEGT. This CDR3 is 13 amino acids long.

This clonotype was recorded many times. V gene TRBV6-1 combines with J gene TRBJ1-6; 10 nucleotides line up with TRBD1. Germline values: CDR1 MNHNS, CDR2 SASEGT. The CDR3 loop spans 14 amino acids. Losses at the gene ends were 7 bases for V and 8 bases for J; bases not matched to a gene: 5. CDR3 coding DNA: TGTGCCAGCATGTCCGGGACAGGGGATTCACCCCTCCACTTT. Protein product: CASMSGTGDSPLHF.

This clonotype was detected many times. The J gene is TRBJ2-1, the V gene TRBV20-1; 7 bases line up with TRBD2. With V trimmed by 6 bases and J by 3 bases, 11 bases remained unmatched. Germline lookup yields CDR1 DFQATT and CDR2 SNEGSKA (reference sequence). The CDR3 sequence is 15 residues long. The CDR3 nucleotides read TGCAGTGCAACAACGCGGGAGAACGGCTACAATGAGCAGTTCTTC. It encodes CSATTRENGYNEQFF.

This clonotype was detected many times. This chain connects TRBV12-3 or TRBV12-4 to TRBJ1-5; 8 bases match TRBD1. The CDR3 has 12 residues. Unmatched junction bases numbered 4, after V lost 6 bases and J lost 9 bases. The CDR3 coding sequence is TGTGCCAGCAGCCAAGGGACAGGGCCCCAGCATTTT. It translates to CASSQGTGPQHF.

This clonotype was seen a few times. The CDR3 coding sequence is TGTGCCATCAGTGGGTCAGAAGAAGGCTACACCTTC. Its protein is CAISGSEEGYTF. The chain has TRBV10-3 and TRBJ1-2; no reliable D call. The CDR3 totals 12 residues. Germline loops: CDR1 ENHRY, CDR2 SYGVKD. Trimming left V 4 bases short and J 8 bases short, with 11 bases between.

The chain combines TRBV9 with TRBJ1-6; 7 bases align to TRBD1. Germline V gene data show CDR1 as SGDLS and CDR2 as YYNGEE. This CDR3 is 17 amino acids long. The V gene end was trimmed by 4 bases and the J gene end by 1 base; junction bases not matched to a gene: 8. This CDR3 reads CASSSRQGQSYNSPLHF. The CDR3 DNA reads TGTGCCAGCAGCTCACGACAGGGACAATCCTATAATTCACCCCTCCACTTT.

This clonotype occurred many times. V usage is TRBV27 and J usage is TRBJ1-1, with TRBD1 matching 7 bases. CDR1 is MNHEY, CDR2 SMNVEV, per germline (reference sequence). Germline trimming cut 7 bases from V and 1 base from J; bases unmatched to any gene: 6. CDR3 length equals 14 residues. CDR3 nucleotides: TGTGCCAGCACCTCACGGACAGGGAACACTGAAGCTTTCTTT. Its protein product is CASTSRTGNTEAFF.

This clonotype has a count of ten or more. The chain combines TRBV6-2 or TRBV6-3 with TRBJ2-7; TRBD2 matches at 7 bases. Trimming took 6 bases from V and 3 from J; bases not matched to a gene: 14. This CDR3 contains 16 residues. The germline V gene has CDR1 MNHEY and CDR2 SVGEGT. CDR3 bases: TGTGCCAGCAGCCCCAGAGTGGGGGGGGGATTCTACGAGCAGTACTTC. Translation gives CASSPRVGGGFYEQYF.

About this clonotype itself: A read error may be the cause here, since a much bigger clone is one base away. This rearrangement joins TRBV20-1 to TRBJ2-1; 13 positions agree with TRBD2. TRBJ2-7 explains the end of the DNA better; the J call may be wrong. The germline V gene has CDR1 DFQATT and CDR2 SNEGSKA (reference sequence). CDR3 length: 19 residues. Here the CDR3 reads CSARDPALAGGVSYNEQYF. CDR3 bases: TGCAGTGCTAGAGATCCCGCACTAGCGGGAGGGGTCTCCTACAATGAGCAGTACTTC.

In this sample, this clonotype turned up a few times. The chain recombines TRBV6-5 with TRBJ2-6; 8 nucleotides agree with TRBD1. V dropped 0 bases and J dropped 0; count of bases not matched to a gene: 13. Germline V gene sequence: CDR1 MNHEY, CDR2 SVGAGI. The CDR3 covers 21 residues. CDR3 in DNA: TGTGCCAGCAGTTACTCGATGTCCAGGGGGCAGATCCCCTCTGGGGCCAACGTCCTGACTTTC. It specifies CASSYSMSRGQIPSGANVLTF.

This clonotype was seen repeatedly, ten times or more. This chain joins TRBV20-1 and TRBJ2-5; TRBD2 matches at 14 bases. The length of the CDR3 is 15 residues. The germline gives CDR1 DFQATT, CDR2 SNEGSKA (reference sequence). Losses at the gene ends were 4 bases for V and 5 bases for J; bases not matched to a gene: 6. The CDR3 DNA reads TGCAGTGCTATTCTGGGGACTAGCGGGGGTGAGACCCAGTACTTC. This encodes CSAILGTSGGETQYF.

This clonotype was observed many times. CDR3 sequence (DNA): TGTGCCAGCAGCCAAGATACGGGGGGGGCCAATGAGCAGTTCTTC. Amino acid sequence: CASSQDTGGANEQFF. The chain recombines TRBV4-2 with TRBJ2-1, with 8 nucleotides matching TRBD2. Germline V gene sequence: CDR1 LGHNA, CDR2 YNFKEQ. The trim removed 0 bases at V and 6 bases at J, leaving 4 bases unmatched. The length of the CDR3 is 15 residues.

This clonotype showed up many times. CDR3 sequence reads: CSARDLEGNYEQYF. The CDR3 nucleotides read TGCAGTGCTAGAGATCTAGAGGGAAACTACGAGCAGTACTTC. The chain is built from TRBV20-1 and TRBJ2-7; possibly TRBD2 for D (5 bases). Germline values: CDR1 DFQATT, CDR2 SNEGSKA (reference sequence). The CDR3 runs 14 residues. The V gene lost 0 bases and the J gene lost 3 bases, with 12 bases spanning the gap.

V and J are TRBV2 and TRBJ2-1; TRBD2 matches 8 bases. CDR1 is SNHLY and CDR2 is FYNNEI in the germline V gene. J was trimmed by 9 bases and V by 1 base; bases with no gene match: 8. The CDR3 is made up of 15 amino acids. CDR3 nucleotide sequence: TGTGCCAGCAGTGAAGGTCTAGCGGGTGCGGTTGAGCAGTTCTTC. Its translation is CASSEGLAGAVEQFF.

This clonotype appeared many times. The chain couples TRBV2 to TRBJ2-5; D perhaps matches TRBD2 (5 bases). V lost 8 bases and J 7 bases, leaving 17 bases between the germline ends. The CDR3 is 13 amino acids. Germline V gives CDR1 SNHLY, CDR2 FYNNEI. The CDR3, as DNA: TGTGCCAGCTCATCAGGAGCGGACGGGACCCAGTACTTC. The encoded protein is CASSSGADGTQYF.